The 21 T cell receptor beta chains listed next were all sequenced from one sample in a study of T cell repertoires in aging, cancer and after chemotherapy. TCR beta rearrangements were amplified from peripheral blood genomic DNA. Rearranged V-D-J TRB sequences were amplified with a mixed TRB-A/B primer pool. TCRdb re-called the multiplex PCR reads through MiXCR, storing one row per CDR3 protein. The sample shows roughly 6,200 distinct CDR3 sequences, around a quarter of them seen only once. Specimen: blood. Receptors originate from a human donor in good health.

This clonotype appeared a few times. The rearrangement uses TRBV5-1 and TRBJ1-2, with 8 bases that match TRBD1. CDR3 length: 14 residues. Germline CDR1 SGHRS, CDR2 YFSETQ. The V segment lost 0 bases and the J segment 2 bases; nucleotides outside the gene matches: 0. CDR3 coding DNA: TGCGCCAGCAGCTTGGGACAGGGGAACTATGGCTACACCTTC. Translating it yields CASSLGQGNYGYTF.

In this sample, this clonotype is medium-sized (0.01 to 0.1%). The rearrangement uses TRBV5-5 and TRBJ1-1; D unclear. The CDR3 has 13 amino acids. Germline V gives CDR1 SGHKS, CDR2 YYEKEE (reference sequence). V dropped 1 base and J dropped 6 bases, with 10 bases sitting between them. CDR3 loop: CASSLWGYAEAFF. The CDR3 DNA is TGTGCCAGCAGCTTGTGGGGTTACGCTGAAGCTTTCTTT.

By share, this clonotype counts as medium-sized (0.01 to 0.1%). The V gene is TRBV6-1, the J gene TRBJ2-5; possibly TRBD1 for D (6 bases). The V end was cut by 3 bases, the J end by 5 bases, with 13 bases between. Looked up from germline, CDR1 is MNHNS and CDR2 is SASEGT. This CDR3 is 14 amino acids long. CDR3 sequence: CASSDIQGWETQYF. In nucleotides, the CDR3 is TGTGCCAGCAGTGATATACAGGGTTGGGAGACCCAGTACTTC.

This clonotype appeared once. The chain employs TRBV7-9 and TRBJ1-1, with TRBD1 identical over 9 bases. J was trimmed by 1 base and V by 1 base; bases with no gene match: 7. The CDR3 consists of 17 residues. Germline V gene data show CDR1 as SEHNR and CDR2 as FQNEAQ (reference sequence). This chain's CDR3 is CASSLVPGQGRNTEAFF. CDR3 bases: TGTGCCAGCAGCTTAGTACCGGGACAGGGTCGGAACACTGAAGCTTTCTTT.

This chain uses TRBV6-2 or TRBV6-3 with TRBJ2-4, with 7 bases matching TRBD1. The J segment lost 8 bases and the V segment lost 5 bases, leaving 9 bases of the junction unmatched. Germline assignment: CDR1 MNHEY and CDR2 SVGEGT. The CDR3 contains 14 residues. CDR3 bases: TGTGCCAGCAGTCGGGCTACTACAGGGGACATTCAGTACTTC. Its protein is CASSRATTGDIQYF.

This clonotype occurred once. The genes are TRBV19 and TRBJ2-3, with 11 bases lining up with TRBD1. The V segment lost 3 bases and the J segment 3 bases; nucleotides outside the gene matches: 8. CDR1 LNHDA and CDR2 SQIVND come from the germline V gene (reference sequence). This CDR3 is built from 17 residues. CDR3 nucleotide sequence: TGTGCCAGTAGTATCACCGGGACAGGGGGATGGACAGATACGCAGTATTTT. Translation gives CASSITGTGGWTDTQYF.

This clonotype is deemed medium-sized. This CDR3 reads CASSIQDRGGYTF. CDR3 coding DNA: TGTGCCAGTAGTATCCAGGACCGGGGGGGCTACACCTTC. The V and J genes are TRBV19 and TRBJ1-2, with D possibly matching TRBD1 (5 bases). CDR3 length: 13 amino acids. Germline V CDR1 and CDR2: LNHDA, SQIVND (reference sequence). Trimming cost V 3 bases and J 8 bases, with 13 bases left between them. The full variable domain, in which reference TRBV19 and TRBJ1-2 provide the parts outside the CDR3, is DGGITQSPKYLFRKEGQNVTLSCEQNLNHDAMYWYRQDPGQGLRLIYYSQIVNDFQKGDIAEGYSVSREKKESFPLTVTSAQKNPTAFYLCASSIQDRGGYTFGSGTRLTVV.

The chain is built from TRBV5-3 and TRBJ1-5; TRBD1 matches at 9 bases. TRBV5-3 falls under the ORF class, with uncertain function. The junction had 5 bases not matched to a gene; V was cut back by 3 bases and J by 4 bases. The CDR3 totals 15 residues. The CDR3 spells CARSCNRGQNQPQHF. The CDR3 DNA follows: TGTGCCAGAAGCTGTAACAGGGGGCAGAATCAGCCCCAGCATTTT.

This clonotype is classed as medium-sized. The chain employs TRBV7-3 and TRBJ1-3; D is possibly TRBD1 (5 bases). CDR1 and CDR2 from the germline V gene are SGHTA and FQGTGA. CDR3 size: 15 residues. Trimming removed 5 bases at V and 0 bases at J, with 11 bases between. CDR3 in DNA: TGTGCCAGCAGCCCCTCAGGGAACTCTGGAAACACCATATATTTT. Its translation: CASSPSGNSGNTIYF.

This clonotype is medium-sized (0.01 to 0.1%) in the sample. This chain uses TRBV5-4 with TRBJ1-6; D gene ambiguous. The V gene's germline CDR1 is SGHNT and CDR2 YYREEE (reference sequence). With 0 bases removed from V and 14 bases from J, the gap between germline ends came to 6 bases. The CDR3 is 11 amino acids. CDR3 in DNA: TGTGCCAGCAGCTTGGGGGCGTCCCTCCACTTT. Its translation is CASSLGASLHF.

This clonotype is termed medium-sized. The genes are TRBV24-1 and TRBJ1-2; 9 nucleotides align to TRBD1. Germline assignment: CDR1 KGHDR and CDR2 SFDVKD. The CDR3 is 15 residues long. With 3 bases clipped from V and 2 bases from J, the junction kept 3 bases outside the gene matches. The CDR3 sequence: CATSDQGQGNYGYTF. CDR3 in DNA: TGTGCCACCAGTGATCAGGGACAGGGAAACTATGGCTACACCTTC.

This rearrangement joins TRBV18 to TRBJ1-6; 7 bases match TRBD1. Trimming removed 3 bases from V and 12 bases from J; junction bases left unmatched: 8. This CDR3 spans 14 amino acids. The germline V gene encodes CDR1 KGHSH and CDR2 LQKENI. The CDR3 region has the DNA TGTGCCAGCTCACCTAGCACAGGGGACAGACCCCTCCACTTT. Its translation: CASSPSTGDRPLHF.

This chain links TRBV12-3 or TRBV12-4 with TRBJ2-3; TRBD1 matches 7 bases. V dropped 7 bases and J dropped 6; count of bases not matched to a gene: 13. The length of the CDR3 is 15 residues. The CDR3 nucleotides are TGTGCCAGCACCACAAGAGGGACAGATCCCGATACGCAGTATTTT. It is translated as CASTTRGTDPDTQYF.

This clonotype is labeled medium-sized. The chain couples TRBV29-1 to TRBJ2-5; D is tentatively TRBD1 or TRBD2 (5 bases each). The CDR3 loop spans 10 amino acids. V was shortened by 6 bases and J by 7 bases, with 9 bases between the two germline ends. Looked up from germline, CDR1 is SQVTM and CDR2 is ANQGSEA. The CDR3 loop reads CSVGVGTQYF. Here the CDR3 DNA reads TGCAGCGTGGGGGTCGGGACCCAGTACTTC.

Concerning this clonotype itself: A much larger clone sits a single nucleotide away, making a read error possible. V is TRBV5-6 and J is TRBJ2-2; TRBD1 agrees at 7 bases. The CDR3 is made up of 15 amino acids. Looked up from germline, CDR1 is SGHDT and CDR2 is YYEEEE. The CDR3 loop reads CASSSLQGFFGELSF. CDR3 coding DNA: TGTGCCAGCAGCTCCCTACAGGGGTTTTTCGGGGAGCTGTCTTTT. The full variable domain, completed using reference TRBV5-6 and TRBJ2-2, is DAGVTQSPTHLIKTRGQQVTLRCSPKSGHDTVSWYQQALGQGPQFIFQYYEEEERQRGNFPDRFSGHQFPNYSSELNVNALLLGDSALYLCASSSLQGFFGELSFGEGSRLTVL.

In its sample, this clonotype ranks as medium-sized. The rearrangement links TRBV19 to TRBJ1-1; a weak D match, TRBD1 (5 bases). The germline V and J ends were trimmed by 8 bases and 2 bases, with 21 bases remaining between them. The CDR3 has 16 amino acids. Germline V gene sequence: CDR1 LNHDA, CDR2 SQIVND (reference sequence). The CDR3 spells CASSIVRDSHNTEAFF. The DNA for the CDR3 is TGTGCCAGTTCAATAGTCCGGGACTCACACAACACTGAAGCTTTCTTT. Full variable domain (rest looked up from reference TRBV19 and TRBJ1-1): DGGITQSPKYLFRKEGQNVTLSCEQNLNHDAMYWYRQDPGQGLRLIYYSQIVNDFQKGDIAEGYSVSREKKESFPLTVTSAQKNPTAFYLCASSIVRDSHNTEAFFGQGTRLTVV.

This clonotype is labeled as medium-sized (0.01 to 0.1%). The chain joins TRBV20-1 to TRBJ1-3; D gene unclear. The length of the CDR3 is 15 residues. Germline V gives CDR1 DFQATT, CDR2 SNEGSKA (reference sequence). V lost 5 bases and J 0 bases, leaving 14 bases between the germline ends. The CDR3 loop is CSASRPRSSGNTIYF. The DNA of the CDR3 is TGCAGTGCTTCCCGCCCCCGGAGCTCTGGAAACACCATATATTTT.

This chain uses TRBV27 with TRBJ2-3; tentatively, D is TRBD2 (5 bases). From germline, CDR1 is MNHEY and CDR2 SMNVEV (reference sequence). Trimming took 3 bases from V and 3 from J, leaving 10 bases between them. CDR3 length: 14 residues. The CDR3 DNA sequence: TGTGCCAGCAGTTTCCTCGGGAAAACAGATACGCAGTATTTT. Translation gives CASSFLGKTDTQYF.

Judged by abundance, this clonotype is medium-sized. V usage is TRBV30 and J usage is TRBJ1-3, with unresolved D. The CDR3 loop spans 14 amino acids. The germline V gene encodes CDR1 GTSNPN and CDR2 SVGIG (reference sequence). V gave up 0 bases and J gave up 9 bases, with 15 bases separating them. The CDR3 DNA is TGTGCCTGGAGTGTGACAAGACCGAGTAGCACCATATATTTT. Its protein is CAWSVTRPSSTIYF.

By proportion, this clonotype is medium-sized. The chain employs TRBV27 and TRBJ2-1, with TRBD1 matching 12 bases. The CDR3 contains 17 residues. Germline CDR1 reads MNHEY; CDR2 reads SMNVEV (reference sequence). V was clipped by 5 bases and J by 5 bases; unmatched bases: 10. CDR3 sequence reads: CASSLLFGDRGHNEQFF. CDR3 nucleotide sequence: TGTGCCAGCAGTCTATTATTTGGGGACAGGGGGCACAATGAGCAGTTCTTC.

This clonotype turned up a few times. The chain recombines TRBV2 with TRBJ1-1; the D is unclear. This CDR3 is 13 amino acids long. Germline CDR1 SNHLY, CDR2 FYNNEI. Trimming left V 7 bases short and J 0 bases short, with 9 bases between. The CDR3 region is CASTQDLNTEAFF. In nucleotides, the CDR3 is TGTGCCAGCACCCAAGACTTGAACACTGAAGCTTTCTTT.